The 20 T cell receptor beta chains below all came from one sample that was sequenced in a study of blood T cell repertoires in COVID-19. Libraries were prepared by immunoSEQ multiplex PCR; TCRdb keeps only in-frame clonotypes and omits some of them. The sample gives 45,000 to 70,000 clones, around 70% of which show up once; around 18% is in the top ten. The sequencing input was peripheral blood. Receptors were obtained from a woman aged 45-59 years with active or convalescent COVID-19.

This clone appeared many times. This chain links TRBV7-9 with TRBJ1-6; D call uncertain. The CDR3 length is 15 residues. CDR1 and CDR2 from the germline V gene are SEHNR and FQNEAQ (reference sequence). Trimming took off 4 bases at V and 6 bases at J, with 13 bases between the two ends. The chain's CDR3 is CASSSPRGGNSPLHF. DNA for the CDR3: TGTGCCAGCAGCTCCCCACGGGGAGGTAATTCACCCCTCCACTTT.

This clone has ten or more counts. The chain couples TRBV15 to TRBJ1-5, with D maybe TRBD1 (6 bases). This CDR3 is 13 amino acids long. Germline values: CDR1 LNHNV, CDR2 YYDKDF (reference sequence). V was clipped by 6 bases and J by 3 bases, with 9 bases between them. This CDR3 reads CATSTGFNQPQHF. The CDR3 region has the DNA TGTGCCACCAGTACAGGGTTCAATCAGCCCCAGCATTTT. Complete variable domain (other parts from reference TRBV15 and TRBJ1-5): DAMVIQNPRYQVTQFGKPVTLSCSQTLNHNVMYWYQQKSSQAPKLLFHYYDKDFNNEADTPDNFQSRRPNTSFCFLDIRSPGLGDTAMYLCATSTGFNQPQHFGDGTRLSIL.

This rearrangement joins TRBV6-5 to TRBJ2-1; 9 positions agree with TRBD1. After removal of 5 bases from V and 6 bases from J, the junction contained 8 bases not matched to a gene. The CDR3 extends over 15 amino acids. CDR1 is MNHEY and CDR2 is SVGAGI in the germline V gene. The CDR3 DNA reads TGTGCCAGCAGTCCTCGACAGGGGGGGGGCAATGAGCAGTTCTTC. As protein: CASSPRQGGGNEQFF.

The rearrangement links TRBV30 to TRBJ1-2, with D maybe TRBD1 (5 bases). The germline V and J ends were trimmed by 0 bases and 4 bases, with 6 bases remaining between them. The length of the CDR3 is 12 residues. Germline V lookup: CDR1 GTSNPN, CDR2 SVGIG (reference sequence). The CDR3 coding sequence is TGTGCCTGGAGTGTTGACAGCTATGGCTACACCTTC. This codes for CAWSVDSYGYTF.

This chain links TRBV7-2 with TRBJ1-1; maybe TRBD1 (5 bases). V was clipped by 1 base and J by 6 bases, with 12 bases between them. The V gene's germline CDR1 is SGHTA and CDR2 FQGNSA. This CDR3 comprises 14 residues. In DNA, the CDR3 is TGTGCCAGCAGCTTAGAATTCAGGGAGGCTGAAGCTTTCTTT. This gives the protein CASSLEFREAEAFF.

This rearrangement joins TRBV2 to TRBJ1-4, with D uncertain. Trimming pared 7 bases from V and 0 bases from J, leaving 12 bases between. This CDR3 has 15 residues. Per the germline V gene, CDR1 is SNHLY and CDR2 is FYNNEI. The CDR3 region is CASNPRVATNEKLFF. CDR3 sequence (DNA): TGTGCCAGCAATCCGAGGGTTGCAACTAATGAAAAACTGTTTTTT.

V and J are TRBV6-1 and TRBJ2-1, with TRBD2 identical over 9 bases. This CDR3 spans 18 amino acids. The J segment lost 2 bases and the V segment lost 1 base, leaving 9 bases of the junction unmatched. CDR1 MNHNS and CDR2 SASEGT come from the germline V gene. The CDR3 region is CASSEGGASGKAYNEQFF. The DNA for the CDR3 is TGTGCCAGCAGTGAAGGAGGGGCTAGCGGGAAAGCCTACAATGAGCAGTTCTTC.

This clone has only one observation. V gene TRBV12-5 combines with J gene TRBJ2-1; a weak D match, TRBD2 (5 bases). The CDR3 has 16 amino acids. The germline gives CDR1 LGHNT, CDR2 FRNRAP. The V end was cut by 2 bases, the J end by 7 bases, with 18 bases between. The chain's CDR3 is CASGLTNPGLENEQFF. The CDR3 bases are TGTGCTAGTGGTTTGACAAACCCGGGATTGGAGAATGAGCAGTTCTTC.

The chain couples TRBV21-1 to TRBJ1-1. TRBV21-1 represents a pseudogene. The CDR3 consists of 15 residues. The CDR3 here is CASRVGGLGLAEAFF. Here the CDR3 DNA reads TGTGCCAGCAGGGTGGGAGGCTTAGGGCTCGCTGAAGCTTTCTTT.

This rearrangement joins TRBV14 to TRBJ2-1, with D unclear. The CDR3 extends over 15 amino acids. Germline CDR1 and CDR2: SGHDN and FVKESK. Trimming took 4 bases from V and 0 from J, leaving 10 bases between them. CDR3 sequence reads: CASSPRVSSYNEQFF. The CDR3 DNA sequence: TGTGCCAGCAGCCCACGCGTAAGCTCCTACAATGAGCAGTTCTTC.

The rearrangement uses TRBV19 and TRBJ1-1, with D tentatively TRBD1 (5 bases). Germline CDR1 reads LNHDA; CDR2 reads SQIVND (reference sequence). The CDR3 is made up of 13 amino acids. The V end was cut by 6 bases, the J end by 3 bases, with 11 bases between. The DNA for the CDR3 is TGTGCCAGTAGATTTCGGGGGTACACTGAAGCTTTCTTT. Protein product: CASRFRGYTEAFF.

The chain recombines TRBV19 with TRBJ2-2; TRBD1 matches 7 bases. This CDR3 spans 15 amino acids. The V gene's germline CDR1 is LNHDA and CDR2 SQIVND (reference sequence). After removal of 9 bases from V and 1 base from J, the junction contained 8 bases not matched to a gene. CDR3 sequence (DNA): TGTGCCAGCGCAAACAGGGGAATGAACACCGGGGAGCTGTTTTTT. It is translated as CASANRGMNTGELFF.

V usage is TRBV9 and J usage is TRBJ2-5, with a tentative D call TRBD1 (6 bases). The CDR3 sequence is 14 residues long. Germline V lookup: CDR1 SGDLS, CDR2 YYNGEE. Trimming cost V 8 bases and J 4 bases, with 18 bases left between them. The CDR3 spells CASGVGGVGETQYF. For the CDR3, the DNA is TGTGCCAGTGGAGTAGGGGGAGTAGGAGAGACCCAGTACTTC.

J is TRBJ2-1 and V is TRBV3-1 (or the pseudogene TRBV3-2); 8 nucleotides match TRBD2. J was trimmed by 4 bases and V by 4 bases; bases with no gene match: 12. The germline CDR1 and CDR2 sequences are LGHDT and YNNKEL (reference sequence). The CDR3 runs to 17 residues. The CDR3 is CASSRTSGGTSYNEQFF. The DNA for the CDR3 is TGTGCCAGCAGCCGGACCAGCGGGGGCACGTCGTACAATGAGCAGTTCTTC.

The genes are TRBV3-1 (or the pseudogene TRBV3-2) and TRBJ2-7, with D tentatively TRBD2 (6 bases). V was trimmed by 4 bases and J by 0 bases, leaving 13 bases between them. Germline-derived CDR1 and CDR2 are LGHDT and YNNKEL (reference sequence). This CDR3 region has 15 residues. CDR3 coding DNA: TGTGCCAGCAGCCCCCTGTCGGGGGACTCCTACGAGCAGTACTTC. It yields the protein CASSPLSGDSYEQYF.

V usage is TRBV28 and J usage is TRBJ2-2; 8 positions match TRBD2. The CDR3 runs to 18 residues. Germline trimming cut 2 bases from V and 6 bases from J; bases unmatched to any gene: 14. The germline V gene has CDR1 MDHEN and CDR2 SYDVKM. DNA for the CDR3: TGTGCCAGCAGTTTAAATGCGGCGAGCGGGAGTTTATCCGGGGAGCTGTTTTTT. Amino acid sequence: CASSLNAASGSLSGELFF.

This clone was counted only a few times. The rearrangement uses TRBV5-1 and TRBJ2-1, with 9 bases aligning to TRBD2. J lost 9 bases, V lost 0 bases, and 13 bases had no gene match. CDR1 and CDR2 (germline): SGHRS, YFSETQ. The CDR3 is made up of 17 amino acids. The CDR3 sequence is CASSLDARAGGPVEQFF. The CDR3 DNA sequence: TGCGCCAGCAGCTTGGACGCTCGAGCGGGAGGTCCGGTTGAGCAGTTCTTC.

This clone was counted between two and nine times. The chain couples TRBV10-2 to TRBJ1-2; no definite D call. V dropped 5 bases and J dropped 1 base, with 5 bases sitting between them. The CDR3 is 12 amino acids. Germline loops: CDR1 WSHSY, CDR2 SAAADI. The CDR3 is CASSSGNYGYTF. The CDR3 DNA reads TGCGCCAGCAGTTCCGGTAACTATGGCTACACCTTC.

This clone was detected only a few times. CDR3 DNA: TGTGCCAGTAGCTCCGGGACAGGAGCCACAGATACGCAGTATTTT. It is translated as CASSSGTGATDTQYF. The chain uses TRBV19 and TRBJ2-3, with 8 bases lining up with TRBD1. The V segment lost 6 bases and the J segment 2 bases; nucleotides outside the gene matches: 7. In germline, CDR1 is LNHDA, CDR2 SQIVND (reference sequence). The CDR3 consists of 15 residues.

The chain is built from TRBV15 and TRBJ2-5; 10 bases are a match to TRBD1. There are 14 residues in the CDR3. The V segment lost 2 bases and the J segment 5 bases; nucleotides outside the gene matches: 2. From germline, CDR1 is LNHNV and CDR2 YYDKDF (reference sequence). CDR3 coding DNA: TGTGCCACCAGCAGAAGGGGACAGGGGGAGACCCAGTACTTC. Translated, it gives CATSRRGQGETQYF.